The present entry profiles one T cell receptor (beta chain) with its context. Sequenced by immunoSEQ multiplex PCR; TCRdb stores in-frame clones only, minus some. The table lists about 260,000 clones, approximately 86% of them singletons, with about 10% in the top ten. This entry comes from a study of blood T cell repertoires in COVID-19. With 4 bases clipped from V and 5 bases from J, the junction kept 4 bases outside the gene matches. Germline loops: CDR1 SGHVS, CDR2 FNYEAQ. The CDR3 loop spans 15 amino acids. The material sequenced was peripheral blood. The chain combines TRBV7-6 with TRBJ1-6; the match to TRBD1 covers 8 bases. The sequence came from a middle-aged man who had recovered from COVID-19. CDR3 coding DNA: TGTGCCAGCAGCTCCACGGACAGGGATAATTCACCCCTCCACTTT. Amino acids: CASSSTDRDNSPLHF.